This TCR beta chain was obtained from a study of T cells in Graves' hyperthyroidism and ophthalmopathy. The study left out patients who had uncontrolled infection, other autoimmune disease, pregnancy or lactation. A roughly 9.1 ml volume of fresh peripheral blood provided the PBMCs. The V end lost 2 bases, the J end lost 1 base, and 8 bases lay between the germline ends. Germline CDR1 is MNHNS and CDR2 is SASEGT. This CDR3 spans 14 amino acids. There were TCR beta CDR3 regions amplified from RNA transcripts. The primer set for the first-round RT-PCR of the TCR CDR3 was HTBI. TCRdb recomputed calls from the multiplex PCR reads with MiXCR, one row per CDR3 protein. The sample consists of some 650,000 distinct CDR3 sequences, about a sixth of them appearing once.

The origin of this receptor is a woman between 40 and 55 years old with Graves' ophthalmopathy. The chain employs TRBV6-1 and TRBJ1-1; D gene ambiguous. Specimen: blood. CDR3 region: CASSERNRNTEAFF. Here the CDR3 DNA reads TGTGCCAGCAGTGAAAGAAATCGGAACACTGAAGCTTTCTTT.